The T cell receptor beta chain described here comes from a study of blood T cell repertoires in COVID-19. The protocol was immunoSEQ multiplex PCR, while the TCRdb copy is restricted to in-frame clones and leaves out a portion. In the table there are about 350,000 clones, 88% of which are singletons. The V gene's germline CDR1 is SGHTA and CDR2 FQGNSA. The CDR3 is made up of 12 amino acids. V was trimmed by 5 bases and J by 13 bases, leaving 12 bases between them. Input material: peripheral blood. This chain connects TRBV7-2 to TRBJ1-6; tentative D call: TRBD1 (5 bases). The receptor comes from a woman in her sixties or seventies with COVID-19, enrolled during active disease. The DNA of the CDR3 is TGTGCCAGCAGCACTCAGGGTCGGCCCCTCCACTTT. Translation gives CASSTQGRPLHF.